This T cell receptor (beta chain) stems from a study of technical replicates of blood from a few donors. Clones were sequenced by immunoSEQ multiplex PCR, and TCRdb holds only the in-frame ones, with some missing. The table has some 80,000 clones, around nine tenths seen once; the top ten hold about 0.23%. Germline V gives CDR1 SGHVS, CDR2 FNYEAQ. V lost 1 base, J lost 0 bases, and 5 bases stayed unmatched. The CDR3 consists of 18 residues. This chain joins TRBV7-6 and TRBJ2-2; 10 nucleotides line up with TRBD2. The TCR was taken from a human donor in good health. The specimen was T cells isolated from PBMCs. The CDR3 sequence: CASSLERAGGPNTGELFF. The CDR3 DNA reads TGTGCCAGCAGCTTAGAGCGAGCGGGAGGGCCGAACACCGGGGAGCTGTTTTTT.